This T cell receptor beta chain comes out of a study of cytomegalovirus exposure and HLA in healthy donors (dated by TCRdb to about 2017). In the study overall: An earlier analysis of 587 of the donors reported under 300 Gb of sequence data and some 110 million unique TCR beta sequences obtained from about 179 million T cells. An early release that covered about 640 HLA-typed donors contained approximately 320 gigabases of sequencing data and 85 million to 100 million unique TCR sequences. Of the 350 to 450 genotyped donors, roughly 80% were placed in the genetic ancestry cluster associated with self-reported Caucasian donors. The study aimed to test whether signatures of past pathogen exposure could be identified by cataloging public T cell receptors. The T cell repertoires of around 730 subjects were profiled by immunosequencing and related to cytomegalovirus serostatus. In addition to the first cohort of 666 subjects, a separate validation cohort of 120 different subjects was used. To predict cytomegalovirus infection status, the study brought together high-throughput TCR immunosequencing, statistical association of individual TCRs with disease status, and machine learning. To study patterns of TCR occurrence, a later analysis re-analyzed previously published TCR beta repertoires from just over 650 donors and added high-resolution HLA genotyping. The later analysis used no new phenotypic data to find candidate immune exposures, relying instead on TCR beta sequences and their occurrence across donors. An earlier analysis of around 540 of the donors applied high-throughput TCR beta sequencing to assess whether each TCR beta V gene segment acted as functional or pseudogenic. Alongside the repertoire data, information on donor age, sex, ethnicity and CMV serostatus was compiled. A later genetic analysis used genome-wide SNP genotypes for about 60% of the roughly 670 donors, treating that subset as a discovery cohort. All discovery cohort repertoires had been generated on a single sequencing platform. Class I and class II HLA loci were covered by the typing at four-digit resolution. The number of typed donors differed by locus: 629-630 for A, B, C, DRB1 and DQB1; 500 to 550 for DQA1; approximately 600 for DPA1; and some 470 for DPB1. Several DR-DQ haplotypes were handled as single units for association and clustering, since linkage in the cohort was strong. On average, roughly 240,000 unique TCR beta nucleotide sequences were sequenced per donor among several hundred genotyped donors of the cohort, with 15% to 20% of those sequences being non-productive.

The cohort comprised fewer than 700 healthy bone marrow donors. Cohort members were all nominally healthy when sampled, although unrecorded immune exposures were likely present. The donor tested CMV seropositive and was one of the 289 seropositive cohort members. Each donor provided a peripheral blood sample, and peripheral blood mononuclear cells were used for TCR beta sequencing. The Qiagen DNeasy Blood Extraction Kit was used to extract genomic DNA from the blood cell samples. Library generation was performed with the immunoSEQ multiplex PCR assay. For the multiplex PCR, a mixture combining 60 forward primers for TCR Vbeta segments and 13 reverse primers for TCR Jbeta segments was used. The CDR3 region of rearranged TCR beta genes was amplified from genomic DNA with a multiplex PCR assay. The Illumina HiSeq System was used to sequence the amplified TCR beta libraries as 87-base-pair reads. The original pipeline was this. In a later analysis, tens of millions of unique TCR beta chains were counted across the 650 to 750 repertoires, and roughly 10 million of these chains were shared by at least two donors. To remove PCR and sequencing errors, raw reads were error-corrected and collapsed into unique sequences using a nearest-neighbor algorithm that merged closely related sequences. CDR3 sequences were aligned to IMGT reference sequences to assign V, D and J gene segments. For a sequence to be retained, a match of at least six nucleotides to both a V gene segment and a J gene segment was required. Rearrangements were classified as productive when the CDR3 lacked stop codons and remained in frame with V and J, and all other rearrangements were classified as non-productive. Following IMGT convention, CDR3 was defined as the stretch from the second conserved V-encoded cysteine to the conserved J-encoded phenylalanine. The earlier analysis of 450 to 750 of the donors excluded any sequence lacking an unambiguous match to a single V gene segment. In an earlier analysis of around 590 of the donors, a V segment was called functional when productive rearrangements were above 56.7%, and segregating when the standard deviation between donors exceeded 5%. A statistical classification framework was built for diagnosing cytomegalovirus status from the catalog of TCR beta chain sequences. V and J gene assignment, in a later analysis, came from comparing TCR nucleotide sequences with IMGT/GENE-DB human TR gene sequences. Using the TCRdist pipeline, a later analysis assigned CDR3 sequences along with most-parsimonious VDJ recombination scenarios. In a later analysis, each TCR beta chain was defined by its CDR3 amino acid sequence together with its V-gene family, and reads lacking a unique V-gene family were excluded. In a later analysis, fewer than 600 highly shared, low-generation-probability nucleotide sequences were removed to address suspected cross-contamination and a sequencing artifact. For each public chain, a later analysis derived a clonal expansion index from normalized ranks of inferred template counts within each repertoire. In a later analysis, generation probabilities were computed using a VDJ recombination model fitted to out-of-frame rearrangements, and the results were checked against IGoR. Hypergeometric tests were used in a later analysis to score TCR-TCR, TCR-HLA and TCR-CMV co-occurrence, with a repertoire-size bias correction applied to the TCR pairs. In a later analysis, false discovery rates were estimated by permuting HLA or CMV assignments 20 times. A later analysis grouped co-occurring TCRs with DBSCAN, adding TCRdist sequence similarity when clustering within HLA-allele-positive subsets. Repertoires with fewer than 30,000 or more than 120,000 public chains, plus five repertoires with anomalous nucleotide sharing, were excluded from co-occurrence clustering. Held by TCRdb, this immuneACCESS table contains in-frame sequences only and omits some clones. Under half of the omission traces to an unresolved V gene where checked; the cause of the rest is unknown. V and J calls and clone size are those listed in that table; D and trimming were worked out from the DNA. This sample has 200,000 to 250,000 clones in its table, and around four fifths of those were observed once. The top ten hold around 2.9% of the sample.

The paper's findings and limits, for the study overall: Presence/absence analyses assumed roughly uniform sequencing depth across donors, an assumption that may not hold. The study gave a list of around 170 TCR beta chains associated with cytomegalovirus. CMV serostatus was the only immune exposure information available for the cohort. A later analysis found that HLA-associated TCR beta chains were more clonally expanded and had lower generation probabilities than equally common non-associated chains. HLA typing was unavailable for some donors at each locus, so association tests used only the typed subset. The classifier was reported to diagnose cytomegalovirus status with high specificity and sensitivity in both the original cohort and the validation cohort. In a later genetic analysis, fewer N-insertions in productive TCRs were reported among donors in an Asian-associated ancestry cluster than the approximately 710-donor mean. Specific HLA alleles were associated with 18,000 or so TCR beta sequences at a false discovery rate of 0.05 in a later analysis. Strong co-occurrence of HLA alleles, especially DR and DQ, made assigning TCR associations to individual alleles difficult. A further reported finding was that TCR beta sequences accurately predicted the HLA-A and HLA-B alleles for most subjects in the first cohort. While some public TCRs were present in many individuals, most TCR sequences turned up only very rarely across donors. In vitro tests confirmed that three of the cytomegalovirus-associated TCR beta chains recognize cytomegalovirus antigens. In a later analysis, several top co-occurrence clusters were reported to appear linked to parvovirus B19, influenza, CMV and Epstein-Barr virus. A group of highly shared sequence variants was considered likely to be a technical artifact of the sequencing pipeline. Linkage disequilibrium might explain the correlated functional status among segregating V segments, but an unknown experimental factor could not be excluded. The earlier analysis of 450 to 700 of the donors excluded some 15 rarely observed V segments, including chromosome 9 orphons, because counts were too low. According to a later analysis, most CMV-associated TCR beta chains appeared to be HLA-restricted, and the HLA associations seemed to be driven largely by CMV exposure. In a later genetic analysis, a missense DCLRE1C variant was associated with V-gene and J-gene trimming of TCR beta chains, and the association was replicated in an independent cohort. Some IMGT-functional V segments, including TRBV6-2 and TRBV6-3, could not be distinguished by the 87-base-pair reads and were therefore excluded. According to the authors, the approach could potentially be generalized to other disease states and immunological phenotypes. The cohort was sequenced for TCR beta chains only, and without alpha or paired-chain data the features that could be detected were limited. In an earlier analysis of fewer than 750 of the donors, most TCR beta V segments were observed in productive rearrangements about 87% or about 30% of the time, broadly matching IMGT annotations. In a later analysis, TCR association rates were found to vary across HLA loci, with the most associated TCRs seen for DRB1 alleles and the fewest for HLA-C alleles.

With regard to this clone: Its antigen is currently not known. No base quality information exists; no much larger clone differs at one position.

CDR1 is given as SGHRS and CDR2 as YFSETQ, both from the germline V gene. Here V drops 1 base and J drops 5 bases, and the junction holds 7 bases not matched to any gene. Including cysteine and phenylalanine, the CDR3 has 16 amino acids. Here the CDR3 DNA is all that survives: 48 bases in frame from base 1. The source is a woman in her sixties or seventies in good health and CMV-seropositive. The sequenced material came from PBMCs. This sequence uses TRBV5-1 and TRBJ2-7; TRBD2 aligns with 12 central bases. DNA sequence: TGCGCCAGCAGCTTGTCCCTAGCGGGGGGGCCCCACGAGCAGTACTTC. The encoded protein is CASSLSLAGGPHEQYF.